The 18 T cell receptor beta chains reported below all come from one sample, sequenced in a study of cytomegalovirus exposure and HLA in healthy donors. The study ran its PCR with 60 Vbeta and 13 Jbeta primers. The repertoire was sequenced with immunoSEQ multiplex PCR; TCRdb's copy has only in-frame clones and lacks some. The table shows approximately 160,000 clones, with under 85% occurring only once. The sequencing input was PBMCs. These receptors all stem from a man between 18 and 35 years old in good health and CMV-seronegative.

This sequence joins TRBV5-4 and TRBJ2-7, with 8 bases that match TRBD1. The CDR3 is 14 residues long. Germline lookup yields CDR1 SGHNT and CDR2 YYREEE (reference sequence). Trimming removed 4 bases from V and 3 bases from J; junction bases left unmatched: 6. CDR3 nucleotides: TGTGCCAGCAGCCCGGGACAGGCCAGCTACGAGCAGTACTTC. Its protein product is CASSPGQASYEQYF.

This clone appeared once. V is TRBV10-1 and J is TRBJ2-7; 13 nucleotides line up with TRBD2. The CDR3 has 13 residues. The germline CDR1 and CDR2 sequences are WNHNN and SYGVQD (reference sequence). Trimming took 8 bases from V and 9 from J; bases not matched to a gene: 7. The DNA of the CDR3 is TGCGCCAGCTCCCGGACTAGCGGGGGACTGCAGTACTTC. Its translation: CASSRTSGGLQYF.

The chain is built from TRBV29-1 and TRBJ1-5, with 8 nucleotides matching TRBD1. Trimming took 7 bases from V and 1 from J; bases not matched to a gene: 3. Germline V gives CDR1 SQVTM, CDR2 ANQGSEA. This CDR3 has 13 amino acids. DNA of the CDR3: TGCAGCGCTGGGGACAGGAGCAATCAGCCCCAGCATTTT. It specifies CSAGDRSNQPQHF.

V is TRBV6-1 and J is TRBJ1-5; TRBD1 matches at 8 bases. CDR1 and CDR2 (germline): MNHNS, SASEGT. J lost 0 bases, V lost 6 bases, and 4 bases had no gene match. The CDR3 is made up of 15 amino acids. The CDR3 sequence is CASRVGQASNQPQHF. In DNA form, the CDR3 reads TGTGCCAGCAGGGTGGGACAGGCTAGCAATCAGCCCCAGCATTTT.

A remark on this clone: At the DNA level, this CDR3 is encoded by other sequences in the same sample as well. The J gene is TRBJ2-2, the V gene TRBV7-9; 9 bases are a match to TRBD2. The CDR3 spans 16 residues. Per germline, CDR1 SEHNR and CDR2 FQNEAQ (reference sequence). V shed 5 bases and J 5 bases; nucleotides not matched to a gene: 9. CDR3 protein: CASSGYSGSQTGELFF. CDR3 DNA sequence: TGTGCCAGCAGCGGATATAGCGGGAGTCAGACCGGGGAGCTGTTTTTT. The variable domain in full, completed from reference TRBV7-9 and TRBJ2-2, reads DTGVSQNPRHKITKRGQNVTFRCDPISEHNRLYWYRQTLGQGPEFLTYFQNEAQLEKSRLLSDRFSAERPKGSFSTLEIQRTEQGDSAMYLCASSGYSGSQTGELFFGEGSRLTVL.

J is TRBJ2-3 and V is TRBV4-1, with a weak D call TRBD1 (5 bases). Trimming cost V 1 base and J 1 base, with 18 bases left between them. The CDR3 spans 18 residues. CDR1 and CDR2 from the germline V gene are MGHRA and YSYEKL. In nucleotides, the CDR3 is TGCGCCAGCAGCCAAGCCCAAGAATGGGCAGGGCGCACAGATACGCAGTATTTT. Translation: CASSQAQEWAGRTDTQYF.

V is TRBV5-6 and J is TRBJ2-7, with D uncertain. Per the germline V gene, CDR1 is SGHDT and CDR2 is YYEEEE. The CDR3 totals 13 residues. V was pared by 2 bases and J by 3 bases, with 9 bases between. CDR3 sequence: CASSFTGLYEQYF. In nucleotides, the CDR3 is TGTGCCAGCAGCTTTACGGGTCTCTACGAGCAGTACTTC.

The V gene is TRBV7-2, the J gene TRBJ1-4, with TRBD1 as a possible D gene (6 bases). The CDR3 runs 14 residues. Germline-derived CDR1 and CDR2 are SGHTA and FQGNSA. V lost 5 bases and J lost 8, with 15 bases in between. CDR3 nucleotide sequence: TGTGCCAGCAGCAGGGGGGGATATGAGGAAAAACTGTTTTTT. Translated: CASSRGGYEEKLFF.

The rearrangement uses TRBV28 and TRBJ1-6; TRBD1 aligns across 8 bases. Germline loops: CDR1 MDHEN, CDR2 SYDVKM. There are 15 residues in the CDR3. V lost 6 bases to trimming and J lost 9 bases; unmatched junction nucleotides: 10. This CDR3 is CASRGETGVGSPLHF. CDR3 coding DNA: TGTGCCAGCAGGGGGGAGACAGGGGTTGGTTCACCCCTCCACTTT. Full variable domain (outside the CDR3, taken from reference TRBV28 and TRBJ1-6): DVKVTQSSRYLVKRTGEKVFLECVQDMDHENMFWYRQDPGLGLRLIYFSYDVKMKEKGDIPEGYSVSREKKERFSLILESASTNQTSMYLCASRGETGVGSPLHFGNGTRLTVT.

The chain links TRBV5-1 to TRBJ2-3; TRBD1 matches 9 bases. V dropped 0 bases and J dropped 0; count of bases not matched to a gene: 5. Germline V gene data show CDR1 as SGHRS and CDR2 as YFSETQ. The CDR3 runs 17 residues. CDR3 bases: TGCGCCAGCAGCTTGGCCGGGACAGGGTCTAGCACAGATACGCAGTATTTT. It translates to CASSLAGTGSSTDTQYF. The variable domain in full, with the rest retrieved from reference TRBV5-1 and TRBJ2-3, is KAGVTQTPRYLIKTRGQQVTLSCSPISGHRSVSWYQQTPGQGLQFLFEYFSETQRNKGNFPGRFSGRQFSNSRSEMNVSTLELGDSALYLCASSLAGTGSSTDTQYFGPGTRLTVL.

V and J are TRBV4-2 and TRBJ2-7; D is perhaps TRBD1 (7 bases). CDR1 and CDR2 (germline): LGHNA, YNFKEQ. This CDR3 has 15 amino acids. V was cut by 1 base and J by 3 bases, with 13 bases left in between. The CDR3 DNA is TGTGCCAGCAGCCAAGGGTTCAGGGGGGACTACGAGCAGTACTTC. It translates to CASSQGFRGDYEQYF.

In DNA form, the CDR3 reads TGTGCCAGCAGCTTAAGGCGGGGGTATAATTCACCCCTCCACTTT. This sequence encodes CASSLRRGYNSPLHF. The chain joins TRBV7-6 to TRBJ1-6; D may be TRBD1 (5 bases). With 2 bases removed from V and 4 bases from J, the gap between germline ends came to 9 bases. The CDR3 loop spans 15 amino acids. CDR1 is SGHVS, CDR2 FNYEAQ, per germline.

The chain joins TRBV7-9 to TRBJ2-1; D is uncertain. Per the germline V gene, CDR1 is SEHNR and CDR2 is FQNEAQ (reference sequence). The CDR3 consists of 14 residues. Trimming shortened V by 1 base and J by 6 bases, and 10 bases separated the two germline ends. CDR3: CASSLDILVNEQFF. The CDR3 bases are TGTGCCAGCAGCTTAGACATTTTGGTCAATGAGCAGTTCTTC.

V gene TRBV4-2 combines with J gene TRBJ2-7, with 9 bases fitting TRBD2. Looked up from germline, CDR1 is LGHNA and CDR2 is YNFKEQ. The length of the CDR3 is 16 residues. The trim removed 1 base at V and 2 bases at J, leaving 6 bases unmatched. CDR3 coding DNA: TGTGCCAGCAGCCAAGGGTATGGCGGGGGGGCCTACGAGCAGTACTTC. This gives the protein CASSQGYGGGAYEQYF.

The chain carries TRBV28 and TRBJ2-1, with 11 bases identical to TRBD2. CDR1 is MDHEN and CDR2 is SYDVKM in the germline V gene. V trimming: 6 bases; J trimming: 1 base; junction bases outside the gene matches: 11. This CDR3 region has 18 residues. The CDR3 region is CASSRPLAGGRSYNEQFF. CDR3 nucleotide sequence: TGTGCCAGCAGCCGTCCTCTAGCGGGAGGACGATCCTACAATGAGCAGTTCTTC.

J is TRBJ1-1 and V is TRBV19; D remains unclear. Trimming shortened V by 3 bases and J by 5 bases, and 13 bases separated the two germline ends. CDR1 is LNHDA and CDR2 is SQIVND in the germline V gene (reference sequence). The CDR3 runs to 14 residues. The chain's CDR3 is CASSMREFWTEAFF. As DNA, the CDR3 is TGTGCCAGTAGTATGCGGGAGTTTTGGACTGAAGCTTTCTTT.

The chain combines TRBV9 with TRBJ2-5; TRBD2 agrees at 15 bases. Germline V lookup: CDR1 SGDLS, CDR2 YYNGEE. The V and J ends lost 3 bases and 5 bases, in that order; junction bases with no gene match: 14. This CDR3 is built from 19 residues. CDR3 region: CASSAVGGTSGRYSETQYF. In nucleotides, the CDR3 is TGTGCCAGCAGCGCAGTAGGAGGGACTAGCGGGAGGTATAGCGAGACCCAGTACTTC.

CDR3 nucleotide sequence: TGTGCTACCGTGCGGGACAGGTTAAGCACAGATACGCAGTATTTT. Its protein is CATVRDRLSTDTQYF. The chain uses TRBV2 and TRBJ2-3, with TRBD1 matching over 8 bases. Germline CDR1 reads SNHLY; CDR2 reads FYNNEI. The CDR3 extends over 15 amino acids.